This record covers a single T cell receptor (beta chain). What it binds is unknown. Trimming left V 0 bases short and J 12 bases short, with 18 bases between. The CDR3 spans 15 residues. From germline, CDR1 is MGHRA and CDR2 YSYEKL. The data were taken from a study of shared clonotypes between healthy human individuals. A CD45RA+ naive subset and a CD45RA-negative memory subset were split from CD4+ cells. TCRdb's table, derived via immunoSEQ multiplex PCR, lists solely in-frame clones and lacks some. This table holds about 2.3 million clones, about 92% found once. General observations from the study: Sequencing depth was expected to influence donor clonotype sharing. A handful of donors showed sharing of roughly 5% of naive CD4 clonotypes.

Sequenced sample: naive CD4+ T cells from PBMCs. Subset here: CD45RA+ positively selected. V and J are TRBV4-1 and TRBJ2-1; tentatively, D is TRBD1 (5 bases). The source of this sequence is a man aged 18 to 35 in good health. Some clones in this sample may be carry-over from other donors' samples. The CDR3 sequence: CASSQDQTGPLRQFF. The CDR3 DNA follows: TGCGCCAGCAGCCAAGATCAAACAGGCCCTCTGAGGCAGTTCTTC.